The 26 T cell receptor beta chains listed next were all sequenced from one sample in a study of blood T cell repertoires in COVID-19. Clones were read by immunoSEQ multiplex PCR, and TCRdb kept only the in-frame ones, dropping some. This table holds 200,000 to 250,000 clones, approximately 85% found once. Sequenced sample: PBMCs or T cells enriched from blood (not recorded which). All receptors come from a woman aged 45-65 years who had recovered from COVID-19.

This rearrangement joins TRBV7-9 to TRBJ1-5; D is possibly TRBD1 (5 bases). Trimming removed 4 bases at V and 3 bases at J, with 10 bases between. The CDR3 runs 14 residues. The V gene's germline CDR1 is SEHNR and CDR2 FQNEAQ (reference sequence). CDR3 protein: CASSYSGVNQPQHF. The CDR3 DNA reads as TGTGCCAGCAGCTACTCGGGGGTCAATCAGCCCCAGCATTTT.

The CDR3 region has the DNA TGTGCCAGCAGCCAAGAGTCCTCGCGGGCGGCCATATATTTT. Encoded protein: CASSQESSRAAIYF. The rearrangement links TRBV3-1 (or the pseudogene TRBV3-2) to TRBJ1-3; D is undetermined. Germline loops: CDR1 LGHDT, CDR2 YNNKEL (reference sequence). V lost 0 bases, J lost 11 bases, and 14 bases lay in between. The CDR3 is made up of 14 amino acids.

The chain links TRBV28 to TRBJ2-7; 7 nucleotides align to TRBD2. V lost 5 bases, J lost 3 bases, and 25 bases stayed unmatched. Germline CDR1 MDHEN, CDR2 SYDVKM. The CDR3 sequence is 20 residues long. This chain's CDR3 is CASSTHPSSGWAYEGYEQYF. The CDR3 nucleotides read TGTGCCAGCAGTACCCACCCCTCTAGCGGTTGGGCCTACGAAGGCTACGAGCAGTACTTC.

The chain joins TRBV11-3 to TRBJ1-2; 9 bases align to TRBD1. V dropped 5 bases and J dropped 6; count of bases not matched to a gene: 13. The CDR3 is 16 amino acids. Germline CDR1 reads SGHNT; CDR2 reads YENEEA. For the CDR3, the DNA is TGTGCCAGCAGCCTCCGGGACAGGGCCTTTAAGGATGGCTACACCTTC. Translated: CASSLRDRAFKDGYTF.

The chain couples TRBV10-3 to TRBJ2-3; D possibly corresponds to TRBD1 (5 bases). This CDR3 has 16 amino acids. Per the germline V gene, CDR1 is ENHRY and CDR2 is SYGVKD. Trimming took off 0 bases at V and 0 bases at J, with 10 bases between the two ends. CDR3 coding DNA: TGTGCCATCAGTGAGTCGGAAGGGGCGAGCACAGATACGCAGTATTTT. This translates into CAISESEGASTDTQYF.

The rearrangement joins TRBV27 to TRBJ1-5, with D possibly matching TRBD1 (6 bases). V shed 3 bases and J shed 4 bases, with 10 bases lying between them. The CDR3 covers 14 residues. CDR1 and CDR2 (germline): MNHEY, SMNVEV (reference sequence). DNA of the CDR3: TGTGCCAGCAGTTTCCATCAGGGGAATCAGCCCCAGCATTTT. This translates into CASSFHQGNQPQHF.

The chain recombines TRBV6-5 with TRBJ1-5, with D tentatively TRBD1 (6 bases). The CDR3 runs to 12 residues. Germline loops: CDR1 MNHEY, CDR2 SVGAGI. V was clipped by 10 bases and J by 3 bases, with 10 bases between them. CDR3 residues: CATGQNNQPQHF. DNA of the CDR3: TGTGCCACCGGACAGAACAATCAGCCCCAGCATTTT.

CDR3 region: CASSLLSGSRSYEQYF. The CDR3 coding sequence is TGTGCCAGCAGCTTGCTAAGCGGGAGCCGATCCTACGAGCAGTACTTC. The gene calls are TRBV7-2 and TRBJ2-7; 8 positions match TRBD2. Germline CDR1 reads SGHTA; CDR2 reads FQGNSA. With V trimmed by 3 bases and J by 1 base, 8 bases remained unmatched. The CDR3 totals 16 residues.

This clone appeared a few times. CDR3: CASSPGTSIVLGYTF. Written as DNA, the CDR3 is TGTGCCAGCAGCCCCGGGACATCCATAGTGCTTGGCTACACCTTC. The gene calls are TRBV6-5 and TRBJ1-2, with D possibly TRBD1 on 6 matching bases. The V and J ends lost 6 bases and 7 bases respectively, with 21 bases between them. From germline, CDR1 is MNHEY and CDR2 SVGAGI. The CDR3 is 15 residues long.

The chain couples TRBV2 to TRBJ2-7, with 8 bases aligning to TRBD2. After removal of 4 bases from V and 3 bases from J, the junction contained 2 bases not matched to a gene. Germline CDR1 and CDR2: SNHLY and FYNNEI. The CDR3 covers 13 residues. The CDR3 region is CASSVGTSYEQYF. CDR3 DNA sequence: TGTGCCAGCAGTGTAGGGACTAGCTACGAGCAGTACTTC.

This sequence joins TRBV19 and TRBJ1-3, with TRBD1 as a possible D gene (6 bases). The length of the CDR3 is 17 residues. Trimming pared 6 bases from V and 1 base from J, leaving 19 bases between. Germline loops: CDR1 LNHDA, CDR2 SQIVND (reference sequence). The CDR3 is CASRATGGGVSGNTIYF. CDR3 sequence (DNA): TGTGCCAGTAGGGCTACGGGAGGGGGAGTATCTGGAAACACCATATATTTT.

The V call is TRBV19, the J call TRBJ2-1, with 7 positions matching TRBD2. CDR1 and CDR2 (germline): LNHDA, SQIVND (reference sequence). Trimming took 3 bases from V and 10 from J; bases not matched to a gene: 12. CDR3 length equals 15 residues. The CDR3: CASSILTGGYMEQFF. DNA of the CDR3: TGTGCCAGTAGTATTCTGACGGGAGGTTATATGGAGCAGTTCTTC.

The chain recombines TRBV6-6 with TRBJ2-1, with TRBD2 matching 9 bases. Germline trimming cut 6 bases from V and 4 bases from J; bases unmatched to any gene: 7. This CDR3 has 15 residues. CDR1 is MNHNY, CDR2 SVGAGI, per germline (reference sequence). DNA for the CDR3: TGTGCCAGCAGCCCTGAGCGGGGGGCGTACAATGAGCAGTTCTTC. Encoded protein: CASSPERGAYNEQFF.

This chain links TRBV19 with TRBJ1-2, with D tentatively TRBD1 (5 bases). CDR3 length: 13 amino acids. The V gene's germline CDR1 is LNHDA and CDR2 SQIVND (reference sequence). Trimming removed 3 bases from V and 2 bases from J, with 7 bases in between. The CDR3: CASSMGGNYGYTF. CDR3 nucleotide sequence: TGTGCCAGTAGTATGGGGGGAAACTATGGCTACACCTTC.

CDR3 loop: CASSIQNQETQYF. The CDR3 DNA follows: TGTGCCAGTAGTATCCAGAACCAAGAGACCCAGTACTTC. V is TRBV19 and J is TRBJ2-5; the D is unclear. Trimming took 3 bases from V and 0 from J, leaving 5 bases between them. The CDR3 is made up of 13 amino acids. The germline V gene has CDR1 LNHDA and CDR2 SQIVND (reference sequence).

The rearrangement joins TRBV10-3 to TRBJ2-7; tentatively, D is TRBD2 (6 bases). CDR1 and CDR2 from the germline V gene are ENHRY and SYGVKD. Deletions cut 2 bases from V and 3 bases from J, with 14 bases between. CDR3 size: 15 residues. The CDR3 DNA sequence: TGTGCCATCAGTGAGGAGGGTAGCGGAGACTACGAGCAGTACTTC. This encodes CAISEEGSGDYEQYF.

V usage is TRBV7-8 and J usage is TRBJ1-5, with 7 positions matching TRBD1. Unmatched junction bases numbered 6, after V lost 4 bases and J lost 6 bases. Germline loops: CDR1 SGHVS, CDR2 FQNEAQ. The CDR3 runs to 14 residues. In DNA form, the CDR3 reads TGTGCCAGCAGCTCAGACAGGGTAGGTCAGCCCCAGCATTTT. This codes for CASSSDRVGQPQHF.

The V and J genes are TRBV25-1 and TRBJ1-2; TRBD1 might be the D (5 bases). CDR1 and CDR2 from the germline V gene are MGHDK and SYGVNS. This CDR3 comprises 15 residues. Trimming removed 0 bases from V and 9 bases from J, with 17 bases in between. CDR3 DNA sequence: TGTGCCAGCAGTGAATATATGGGCAGGGTGGAGAGCTACACCTTC. Its translation is CASSEYMGRVESYTF.

The V call is TRBV21-1, the J call TRBJ2-5; the DNA was not compared with TRBD1, the D call given in the table. TRBV21-1 is marked as a pseudogene. This CDR3 is 15 amino acids long. CDR3 residues: CASTPGRTGQETQYF. Here the CDR3 DNA reads TGTGCCAGCACCCCTGGGAGGACAGGACAAGAGACCCAGTACTTC.

The chain employs TRBV27 and TRBJ2-7, with D maybe TRBD1 (5 bases). V was clipped by 0 bases and J by 4 bases, with 13 bases between them. The CDR3 sequence is 15 residues long. Germline-derived CDR1 and CDR2 are MNHEY and SMNVEV (reference sequence). CDR3 amino acids: CASSLSRVGLYEQYF. The DNA for the CDR3 is TGTGCCAGCAGTTTATCCAGGGTGGGTCTTTACGAGCAGTACTTC.

This sequence joins TRBV19 and TRBJ1-1; possible D gene TRBD1, 5 bases. The CDR3 is 14 residues long. Germline loops: CDR1 LNHDA, CDR2 SQIVND (reference sequence). V dropped 3 bases and J dropped 1 base, with 9 bases sitting between them. As DNA, the CDR3 is TGTGCCAGTAGTATTACAGGAGAGAACACTGAAGCTTTCTTT. Translated, it gives CASSITGENTEAFF.

This rearrangement joins TRBV29-1 to TRBJ2-7, with D possibly TRBD1 on 5 matching bases. CDR1 is SQVTM, CDR2 ANQGSEA, per germline. V was trimmed by 3 bases and J by 2 bases, leaving 8 bases between them. The CDR3 spans 12 residues. This CDR3 is CSVEDKTYEQYF. CDR3 coding DNA: TGCAGCGTTGAGGACAAGACCTACGAGCAGTACTTC.

There are a few counts of this clone. The genes are TRBV4-2 and TRBJ1-2; 7 nucleotides match TRBD1. The junction had 6 bases not matched to a gene; V was cut back by 1 base and J by 1 base. This CDR3 has 16 amino acids. In germline, CDR1 is LGHNA, CDR2 YNFKEQ. This CDR3 is CASSQVENRGNYGYTF. Here the CDR3 DNA reads TGTGCCAGCAGCCAAGTTGAGAACAGGGGTAACTATGGCTACACCTTC.

The J gene is TRBJ2-3, the V gene TRBV5-1; D is possibly TRBD1 (6 bases). V was trimmed by 0 bases and J by 3 bases, leaving 14 bases between them. The CDR3 is 16 residues long. In germline, CDR1 is SGHRS, CDR2 YFSETQ. As DNA, the CDR3 is TGCGCCAGCAGCTTGGAAGCAGGGGCTGGGACAGATACGCAGTATTTT. Translated, it gives CASSLEAGAGTDTQYF.

This chain connects TRBV13 to TRBJ2-2; 10 positions agree with TRBD2. Germline-derived CDR1 and CDR2 are PRHDT and FYEKMQ (reference sequence). The CDR3 length is 19 residues. The ends lost 5 bases at V and 7 bases at J; junction bases unmatched: 19. DNA of the CDR3: TGTGCCAGCAGCACGACCGGGACTAGCGAAACTATCCGGGGCGGGGAGCTGTTTTTT. It encodes CASSTTGTSETIRGGELFF.

In this sample, this clone turned up once. Distinct nucleotide sequences in the sample also encode this CDR3. The V and J genes are TRBV6-5 and TRBJ2-7; D gene uncertain. Per the germline V gene, CDR1 is MNHEY and CDR2 is SVGAGI. The length of the CDR3 is 14 residues. Trimming took off 0 bases at V and 2 bases at J, with 8 bases between the two ends. The CDR3 is CASSYSPVTYEQYF. The CDR3 coding sequence is TGTGCCAGCAGTTACTCCCCCGTAACCTACGAGCAGTACTTC.